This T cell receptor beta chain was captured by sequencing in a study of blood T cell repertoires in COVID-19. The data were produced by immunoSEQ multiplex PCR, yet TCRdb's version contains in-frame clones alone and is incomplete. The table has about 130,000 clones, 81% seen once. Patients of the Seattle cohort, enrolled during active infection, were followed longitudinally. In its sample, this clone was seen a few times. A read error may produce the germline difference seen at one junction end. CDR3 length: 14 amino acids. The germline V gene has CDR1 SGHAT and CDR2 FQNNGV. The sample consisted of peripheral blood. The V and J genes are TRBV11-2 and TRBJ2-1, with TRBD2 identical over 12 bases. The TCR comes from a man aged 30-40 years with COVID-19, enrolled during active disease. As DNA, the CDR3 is TGTGCCAGCAGCTTATCGCCTAGCGGGAGGGATTCGATCTTC. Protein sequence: CASSLSPSGRDSIF. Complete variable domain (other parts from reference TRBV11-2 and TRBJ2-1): EAGVAQSPRYKIIEKRQSVAFWCNPISGHATLYWYQQILGQGPKLLIQFQNNGVVDDSQLPKDRFSAERLKGVDSTLKIQPAKLEDSAVYLCASSLSPSGRDSIFGPGTRLTVL.